This TCR beta chain came from a study of control samples from healthy donors and cancer patients. Assay used: immunoSEQ multiplex PCR; TCRdb lists only in-frame clones, some missing. Of 100,000 to 110,000 clones listed, roughly 87% are singletons. Specimen: blood. The receptor was derived from a woman in her 50s in good health.

CDR3 region: CASSWGDSHGYTF. CDR3 DNA sequence: TGTGCCAGCAGTTGGGGGGACAGCCATGGCTACACCTTC. The chain couples TRBV6-5 to TRBJ1-2, with 7 bases aligning to TRBD1. Germline-derived CDR1 and CDR2 are MNHEY and SVGAGI. With V trimmed by 4 bases and J by 6 bases, 5 bases remained unmatched. The CDR3 runs 13 residues.